This TCR beta chain was observed in a study of blood T cell repertoires in COVID-19. Study summary: Samples came from the United States, Italy and Spain, spanning acute and convalescent COVID-19. PBMCs, B-cell-depleted T cells, or T cells provided the cDNA or gDNA that made up the material.

The ends were cut back, 6 bases at V and 2 bases at J, with 14 bases in the middle. Looked up from germline, CDR1 is MNHNY and CDR2 is SVGAGI (reference sequence). This CDR3 has 14 residues. Study processing details: It was from reference gene primer amplification that nucleated cell counts were estimated. Sequenced by immunoSEQ multiplex PCR; TCRdb stores in-frame clones only, minus some. V, J and clone size reflect that table, while D and trimming were determined from the DNA. The sample includes over 200,000 clones, over 70% of them seen just once. In this sample, this clone turned up a few times. This sequence originates from a woman aged 45-59 years with acute or convalescent COVID-19. This rearrangement joins TRBV6-6 to TRBJ2-7; D not resolved. Sequenced sample: peripheral blood. The CDR3 region has the DNA TGTGCCAGCAGATTACAGCTTACAACCTACGAGCAGTACTTC. It encodes CASRLQLTTYEQYF.